Listed here are 25 T cell receptor beta chains from one sample, sequenced in a study of blood T cell repertoires in COVID-19. Measured with immunoSEQ multiplex PCR; TCRdb has only the in-frame clones, and not every one. The table includes roughly 230,000 clones, almost 85% detected once. The sample consisted of peripheral blood. The source of these receptors is a man in his forties or fifties with COVID-19, enrolled during active disease.

The chain recombines TRBV5-4 with TRBJ1-2, with D maybe TRBD1 (5 bases). The CDR3 sequence is 17 residues long. CDR1 SGHNT and CDR2 YYREEE come from the germline V gene (reference sequence). V dropped 4 bases and J dropped 5 bases, with 24 bases sitting between them. The CDR3 sequence: CASSPAGQVGNSYGYTF. DNA for the CDR3: TGTGCCAGCAGCCCGGCGGGGCAGGTGGGGAACTCATATGGCTACACCTTC.

This chain links TRBV7-9 with TRBJ2-2; possibly TRBD1 for D (5 bases). The CDR3 has 12 amino acids. V lost 8 bases to trimming and J lost 1 base, with 5 bases between them. CDR1 is SEHNR, CDR2 FQNEAQ, per germline (reference sequence). The CDR3 coding sequence is TGTGCCAGCGGACAGAACACCGGGGAGCTGTTTTTT. This translates into CASGQNTGELFF.

The genes are TRBV4-2 and TRBJ2-1; 7 bases match TRBD2. Germline values: CDR1 LGHNA, CDR2 YNFKEQ. V shed 0 bases, J shed 7 bases, and the junction held 9 bases outside the gene matches. CDR3 length equals 16 residues. CDR3 nucleotides: TGTGCCAGCAGCCAAGATCCTAGCGGATTTGGGAATGAGCAGTTCTTC. Its translation: CASSQDPSGFGNEQFF.

The chain has TRBV7-2 and TRBJ1-2, with 8 positions matching TRBD1. The CDR3 is 15 residues long. V dropped 5 bases and J dropped 4; count of bases not matched to a gene: 9. CDR1 SGHTA and CDR2 FQGNSA come from the germline V gene. The CDR3 nucleotides are TGTGCCAGCAGCGCTGGACAGGGTGCGAGCTATGGCTACACCTTC. Protein product: CASSAGQGASYGYTF.

This clone has only one observation. This sequence joins TRBV27 and TRBJ1-1, with D perhaps TRBD1 (5 bases). The germline V gene has CDR1 MNHEY and CDR2 SMNVEV (reference sequence). The V gene lost 6 bases and the J gene lost 5 bases, with 16 bases spanning the gap. There are 14 residues in the CDR3. CDR3 DNA sequence: TGTGCCAGCAGACCGACTTGGGGGGAGACTGAAGCTTTCTTT. Translating it yields CASRPTWGETEAFF.

This clone was seen a single time. The V gene is TRBV5-1, the J gene TRBJ2-1, with TRBD1 matching over 8 bases. CDR3 size: 13 residues. V shed 4 bases and J 9 bases; nucleotides not matched to a gene: 6. The germline V gene has CDR1 SGHRS and CDR2 YFSETQ. The CDR3 sequence: CASSPDRVVEQFF. CDR3 DNA: TGCGCCAGCAGCCCGGACAGGGTAGTTGAGCAGTTCTTC.

On this clone: One junction end does not reproduce the germline sequence, and a read error may be involved. The rearrangement links TRBV7-7 to TRBJ2-1, with TRBD2 as a possible D gene (5 bases). The length of the CDR3 is 14 residues. The germline gives CDR1 SSHAT, CDR2 FNYEAQ (reference sequence). The CDR3 here is CASSPDPMGAEQFF. CDR3 in DNA: TGTGCTAGCAGCCCCGATCCGATGGGAGCCGAGCAGTTCTTC.

The V and J genes are TRBV6-5 and TRBJ2-1; maybe TRBD2 (6 bases). The CDR3 is 15 amino acids. The V and J ends lost 5 bases and 0 bases respectively, with 11 bases between them. In germline, CDR1 is MNHEY, CDR2 SVGAGI. The CDR3 loop is CASSTGRGSYNEQFF. The CDR3 DNA is TGTGCCAGCAGTACCGGGCGGGGCTCCTACAATGAGCAGTTCTTC.

This clone has just a few counts. This rearrangement joins TRBV9 to TRBJ2-2; 9 nucleotides match TRBD1. With 3 bases clipped from V and 5 bases from J, the junction kept 11 bases outside the gene matches. Germline V gives CDR1 SGDLS, CDR2 YYNGEE. This CDR3 contains 17 residues. The CDR3 spells CASSEPRDREITGELFF. The CDR3 bases are TGTGCCAGCAGCGAGCCCCGGGACAGGGAAATTACCGGGGAGCTGTTTTTT.

This chain joins TRBV7-8 and TRBJ2-5, with 7 bases identical to TRBD2. Germline CDR1 is SGHVS and CDR2 is FQNEAQ. Losses at the gene ends were 5 bases for V and 5 bases for J; bases not matched to a gene: 11. The CDR3 sequence is 15 residues long. CDR3 loop: CASSGSGGLRETQYF. CDR3 sequence (DNA): TGTGCCAGCAGCGGGTCGGGGGGTCTTAGGGAGACCCAGTACTTC.

This clone has just a few counts. This chain connects TRBV6-5 to TRBJ1-3; no definite D call. Germline CDR1 is MNHEY and CDR2 is SVGAGI. This CDR3 is built from 13 residues. V lost 1 base, J lost 4 bases, and 5 bases lay in between. The CDR3 spells CASSYFGGNTIYF. CDR3 in DNA: TGTGCCAGCAGTTACTTCGGGGGAAACACCATATATTTT.

The CDR3: CASSVTGPNTEAFF. In DNA, the CDR3 is TGTGCCAGTAGCGTTACAGGACCAAACACTGAAGCTTTCTTT. The chain links TRBV19 to TRBJ1-1; D may be TRBD1 (5 bases). Trimming left V 6 bases short and J 2 bases short, with 13 bases between. Germline loops: CDR1 LNHDA, CDR2 SQIVND (reference sequence). This CDR3 region has 14 residues.

The rearrangement links TRBV9 to TRBJ2-1; possibly TRBD2 for D (6 bases). CDR1 SGDLS and CDR2 YYNGEE come from the germline V gene. V shed 4 bases and J shed 6 bases, with 17 bases lying between them. CDR3 length: 15 residues. In nucleotides, the CDR3 is TGTGCCAGCAGCCCAGGCGGAGGGGTCGGCAATGAGCAGTTCTTC. Translating it yields CASSPGGGVGNEQFF.

The chain employs TRBV6-5 and TRBJ2-5; 11 positions match TRBD2. Germline V gene data show CDR1 as MNHEY and CDR2 as SVGAGI. V lost 5 bases, J lost 4 bases, and 0 bases stayed unmatched. CDR3 length: 13 residues. As DNA, the CDR3 is TGTGCCAGCAGTACTAGCGGGGGAGAGACCCAGTACTTC. It yields the protein CASSTSGGETQYF.

The chain uses TRBV6-5 and TRBJ1-3; no firm D call. Trimming removed 6 bases from V and 0 bases from J, with 6 bases in between. Germline assignment: CDR1 MNHEY and CDR2 SVGAGI. The CDR3 sequence is 13 residues long. The CDR3 is CASRQFSGNTIYF. The CDR3 coding sequence is TGTGCCAGCAGACAGTTCTCTGGAAACACCATATATTTT.

The sample holds a few counts of this clone. This rearrangement joins TRBV2 to TRBJ1-5, with 7 nucleotides matching TRBD1. The CDR3 loop spans 14 amino acids. The V segment lost 8 bases and the J segment 2 bases; nucleotides outside the gene matches: 6. Per the germline V gene, CDR1 is SNHLY and CDR2 is FYNNEI. The CDR3 nucleotides are TGTGCCAGCGGAGACAGGGTGGGCAATCAGCCCCAGCATTTT. It translates to CASGDRVGNQPQHF.

The J gene is TRBJ2-5, the V gene TRBV5-1; D may be TRBD1 (5 bases). This CDR3 comprises 13 residues. Germline-derived CDR1 and CDR2 are SGHRS and YFSETQ. Trimming shortened V by 0 bases and J by 2 bases, and 5 bases separated the two germline ends. The CDR3, as DNA: TGCGCCAGCAGCTTGGGACAGCAAGAGACCCAGTACTTC. Protein product: CASSLGQQETQYF.

The gene calls are TRBV12-3 or TRBV12-4 and TRBJ1-3; unclear D gene. Trimming took 5 bases from V and 1 from J, leaving 6 bases between them. CDR3 length: 13 residues. Written as DNA, the CDR3 is TGTGCCAGCAGTCTCCTTTCTGGAAACACCATATATTTT. Translated: CASSLLSGNTIYF.

As concerns this clone: This CDR3 is also generated by other DNA sequences in the sample. CDR3 DNA: TGTGCCAGCAGGGGACAGGGAAATTCACCCCTCCACTTT. This sequence encodes CASRGQGNSPLHF. V and J are TRBV2 and TRBJ1-6, with 9 bases fitting TRBD1. V lost 6 bases and J lost 7; bases outside the gene matches: 1. CDR1 and CDR2 (germline): SNHLY, FYNNEI. The CDR3 has 13 residues.

The chain employs TRBV5-1 and TRBJ1-4; D perhaps matches TRBD1 (6 bases). Germline V gene sequence: CDR1 SGHRS, CDR2 YFSETQ. The CDR3 is 15 residues long. V was clipped by 5 bases and J by 5 bases, with 16 bases between them. The CDR3 DNA sequence: TGCGCCAGCAGAGTACTAGGACAGAGGAATGAAAAACTGTTTTTT. It codes for CASRVLGQRNEKLFF.

This clone has a single count. This rearrangement joins TRBV6-5 to TRBJ2-7, with D tentatively TRBD1 (5 bases). CDR1 and CDR2 (germline): MNHEY, SVGAGI. The CDR3 runs to 13 residues. Between the trimmed V and J ends, which lost 6 bases and 0 bases, there was a span of 9 bases. The CDR3 is CASRGPYSYEQYF. CDR3 DNA: TGTGCCAGCAGGGGGCCGTACTCCTACGAGCAGTACTTC.

The V gene is TRBV15, the J gene TRBJ2-3, with 10 bases identical to TRBD1. Germline assignment: CDR1 LNHNV and CDR2 YYDKDF (reference sequence). The CDR3 consists of 16 residues. V was clipped by 0 bases and J by 1 base; unmatched bases: 1. The CDR3 sequence: CATSRDGQGGTDTQYF. Here the CDR3 DNA reads TGTGCCACCAGCAGAGACGGACAGGGGGGCACAGATACGCAGTATTTT.

V gene TRBV7-8 combines with J gene TRBJ2-5; D gene uncertain. The CDR3 sequence is 14 residues long. V shed 1 base and J shed 3 bases, with 9 bases lying between them. The V gene's germline CDR1 is SGHVS and CDR2 FQNEAQ. The CDR3 protein is CASSLVEEEETQYF. The DNA for the CDR3 is TGTGCCAGCAGCTTAGTAGAAGAAGAAGAGACCCAGTACTTC.

The V and J genes are TRBV28 and TRBJ1-1; D unclear. Germline CDR1 is MDHEN and CDR2 is SYDVKM. Trimming left V 6 bases short and J 0 bases short, with 11 bases between. The length of the CDR3 is 14 residues. CDR3 sequence (DNA): TGTGCCAGCAGGCTCGCACATATGAACACTGAAGCTTTCTTT. Amino acids: CASRLAHMNTEAFF.

The rearrangement joins TRBV7-9 to TRBJ1-6, with D perhaps matching TRBD1 (6 bases). V was trimmed by 5 bases and J by 10 bases, leaving 12 bases between them. There are 13 residues in the CDR3. In germline, CDR1 is SEHNR, CDR2 FQNEAQ (reference sequence). The CDR3 reads CASSRGTLSPLHF. CDR3 DNA sequence: TGTGCCAGCAGCCGAGGGACACTATCACCCCTCCACTTT.